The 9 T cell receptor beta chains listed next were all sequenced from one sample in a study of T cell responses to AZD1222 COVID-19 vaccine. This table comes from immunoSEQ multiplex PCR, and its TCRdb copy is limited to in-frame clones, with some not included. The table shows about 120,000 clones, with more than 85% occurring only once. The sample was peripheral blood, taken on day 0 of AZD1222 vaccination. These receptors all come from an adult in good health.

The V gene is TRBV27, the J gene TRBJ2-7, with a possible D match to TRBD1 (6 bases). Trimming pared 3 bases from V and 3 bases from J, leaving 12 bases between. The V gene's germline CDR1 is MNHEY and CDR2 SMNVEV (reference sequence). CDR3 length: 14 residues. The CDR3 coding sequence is TGTGCCAGCAGTTTCACAGGGCCAAACTACGAGCAGTACTTC. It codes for CASSFTGPNYEQYF.

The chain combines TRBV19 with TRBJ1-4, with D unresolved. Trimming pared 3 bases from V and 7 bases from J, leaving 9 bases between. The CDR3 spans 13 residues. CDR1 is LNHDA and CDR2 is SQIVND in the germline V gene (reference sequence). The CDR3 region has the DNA TGTGCCAGTAGTATTCGGACGTTTGAAAAACTGTTTTTT. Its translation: CASSIRTFEKLFF.

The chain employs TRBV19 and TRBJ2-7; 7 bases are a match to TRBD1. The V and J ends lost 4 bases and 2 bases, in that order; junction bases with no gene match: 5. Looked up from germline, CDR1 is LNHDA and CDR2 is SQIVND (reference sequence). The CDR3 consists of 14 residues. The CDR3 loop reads CASSRGQRAYEQYF. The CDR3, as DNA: TGTGCCAGTAGTAGGGGACAGCGAGCCTACGAGCAGTACTTC.

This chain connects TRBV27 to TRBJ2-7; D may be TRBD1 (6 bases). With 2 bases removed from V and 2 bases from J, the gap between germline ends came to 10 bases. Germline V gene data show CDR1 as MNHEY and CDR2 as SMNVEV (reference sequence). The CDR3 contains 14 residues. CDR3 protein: CASSLGQGTYEQYF. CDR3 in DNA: TGTGCCAGCAGTTTAGGTCAGGGGACCTACGAGCAGTACTTC.

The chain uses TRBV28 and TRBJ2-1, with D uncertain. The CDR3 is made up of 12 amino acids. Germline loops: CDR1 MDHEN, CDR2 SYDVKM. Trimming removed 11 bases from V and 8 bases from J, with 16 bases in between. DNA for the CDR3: TGTGCCGTTGAGAACCCACCTCATGAGCAGTTCTTC. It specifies CAVENPPHEQFF.

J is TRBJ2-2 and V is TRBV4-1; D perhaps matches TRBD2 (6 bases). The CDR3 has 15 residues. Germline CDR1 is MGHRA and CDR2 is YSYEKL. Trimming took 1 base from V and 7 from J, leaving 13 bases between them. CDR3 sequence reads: CASSQVAGGYGELFF. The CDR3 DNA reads TGCGCCAGCAGCCAAGTTGCTGGGGGGTACGGGGAGCTGTTTTTT.

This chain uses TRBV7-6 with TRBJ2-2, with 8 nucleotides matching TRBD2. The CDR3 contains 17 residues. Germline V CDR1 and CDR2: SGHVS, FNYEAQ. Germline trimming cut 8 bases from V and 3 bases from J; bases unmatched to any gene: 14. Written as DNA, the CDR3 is TGTGCCAGCCAAGGGCCCATCGGACTAGCCGACACCGGGGAGCTGTTTTTT. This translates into CASQGPIGLADTGELFF. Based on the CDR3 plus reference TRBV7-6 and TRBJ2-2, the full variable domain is GAGVSQSPRYKVTKRGQDVALRCDPISGHVSLYWYRQALGQGPEFLTYFNYEAQQDKSGLPNDRFSAERPEGSISTLTIQRTEQRDSAMYRCASQGPIGLADTGELFFGEGSRLTVL.

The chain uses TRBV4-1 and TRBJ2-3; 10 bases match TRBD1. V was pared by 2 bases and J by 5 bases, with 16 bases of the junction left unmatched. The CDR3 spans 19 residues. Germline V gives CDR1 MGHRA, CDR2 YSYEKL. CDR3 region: CASSQRESAGTGDIDTQYF. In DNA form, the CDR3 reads TGCGCCAGCAGCCAACGCGAATCAGCCGGGACAGGGGATATAGATACGCAGTATTTT.

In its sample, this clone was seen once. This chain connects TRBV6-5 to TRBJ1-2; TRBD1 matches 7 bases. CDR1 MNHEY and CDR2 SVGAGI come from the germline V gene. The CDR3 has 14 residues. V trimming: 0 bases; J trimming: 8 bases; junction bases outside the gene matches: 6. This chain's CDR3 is CASSYSMTGQGYTF. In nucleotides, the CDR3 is TGTGCCAGCAGTTACTCCATGACAGGGCAAGGCTACACCTTC.